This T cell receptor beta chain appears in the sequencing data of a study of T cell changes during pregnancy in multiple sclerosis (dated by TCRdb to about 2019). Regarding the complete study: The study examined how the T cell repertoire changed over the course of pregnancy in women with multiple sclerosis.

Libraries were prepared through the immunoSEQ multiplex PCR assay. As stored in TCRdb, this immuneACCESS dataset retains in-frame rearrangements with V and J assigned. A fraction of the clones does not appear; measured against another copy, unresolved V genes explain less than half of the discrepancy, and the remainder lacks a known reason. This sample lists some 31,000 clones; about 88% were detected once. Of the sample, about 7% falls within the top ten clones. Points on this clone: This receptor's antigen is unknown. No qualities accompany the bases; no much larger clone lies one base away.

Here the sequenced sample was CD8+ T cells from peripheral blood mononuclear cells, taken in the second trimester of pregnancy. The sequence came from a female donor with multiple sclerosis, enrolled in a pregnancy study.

The CDR3 protein: CASSLIGENTEAFF. The DNA reads TGTGCCAGCAGCTTAATCGGAGAGAACACTGAAGCTTTCTTT. The receptor chain draws on TRBV7-9 and TRBJ1-1; a confident D gene designation cannot be given. For CDR1 and CDR2, the germline V gene (reference sequence) lists SEHNR and FQNEAQ. V is shortened by 2 bases, J by 1 base, and the region joining them spans 8 bases. The CDR3 measures 14 amino acids from cysteine to phenylalanine. Solely the CDR3 DNA is kept, with 42 bases framed from the first base.